A selection of T cell receptor beta chains follows, all from one sample in a study of T cell responses to AZD1222 COVID-19 vaccine. The assay was immunoSEQ multiplex PCR, and TCRdb's table has in-frame clones only and misses some. The table lists under 150,000 clones, 80% to 85% of them singletons. This specimen was peripheral blood, taken on day 0 of MenACWY control vaccination. Receptors were obtained from an adult in good health. Each CDR3 is given with its conserved first and last residue. D genes are given only for firm matches. Size is omitted from some rows. Given values are once, few, many or a class for expanded clones.

>TRBD1|15|once|TRBJ1-6|TRBV6-1
CASSEARGANSPLHF
TGTGCCAGCAGTGAGGCCAGGGGGGCGAATTCACCCCTCCACTTT
>TRBD1|15|-|TRBJ2-1|TRBV7-9
CASSSDREYFNEQFF
TGTGCCAGCAGTTCCGACAGGGAATATTTTAATGAGCAGTTCTTC
>-|11|-|TRBJ2-1|TRBV5-1
CASREVNEQFF
TGCGCCAGCAGAGAGGTCAATGAGCAGTTCTTC
>TRBD1|18|few|TRBJ2-2|TRBV5-8
CASSQDRVFDEDTGELFF
TGTGCCAGCAGCCAGGACAGGGTCTTCGACGAAGACACCGGGGAGCTGTTTTTT
>TRBD2|17|-|TRBJ2-7|TRBV4-2
CASSQDQLAGPSYEQYF
TGTGCCAGCAGCCAAGATCAACTAGCGGGTCCATCCTACGAGCAGTACTTC
>-|13|-|TRBJ2-7|TRBV5-1
CASIGDTSYEQYF
TGCGCCAGCATCGGGGACACCTCCTACGAGCAGTACTTC
>-|12|-|TRBJ1-1|TRBV3-1/TRBV3-2
CASSQDQREAFF
TGTGCCAGCAGCCAAGATCAGCGTGAAGCTTTCTTT
>-|14|-|TRBJ2-7|TRBV14
CASSQNMGPYEQYF
TGTGCCAGCAGCCAAAACATGGGGCCCTACGAGCAGTACTTC
>-|11|-|TRBJ1-1|TRBV20-1
CSLIKGFEAFF
TGCAGTCTCATTAAGGGATTTGAAGCTTTCTTT
>TRBD1|15|-|TRBJ2-7|TRBV19
CASSMGQGRSYEQYF
TGTGCCAGTAGTATGGGACAGGGTAGATCCTACGAGCAGTACTTC
>-|13|-|TRBJ1-1|TRBV9
CASSATVNTEAFF
TGTGCCAGCAGCGCGACTGTGAACACTGAAGCTTTCTTT
>-|15|-|TRBJ2-5|TRBV5-1
CASSLAQGLGETQYF
TGCGCCAGCAGCTTGGCTCAGGGGTTGGGGGAGACCCAGTACTTC
>TRBD1|17|-|TRBJ1-6|TRBV27
CASRNRDRGSYNSPLHF
TGTGCCAGCAGAAACCGGGACAGGGGCTCCTATAATTCACCCCTCCACTTT
>-|15|-|TRBJ1-3|TRBV9
CASTSWPGGGNTIYF
TGTGCCAGCACCTCCTGGCCAGGAGGTGGAAACACCATATATTTT
>TRBD2|17|many|TRBJ2-1|TRBV4-2
CASSQETAGGPNNEQFF
TGTGCCAGCAGCCAAGAAACAGCGGGGGGACCAAACAATGAGCAGTTCTTC
>TRBD1|15|-|TRBJ1-6|TRBV6-6
CASKQGAPYNSPLHF
TGTGCCAGCAAACAGGGGGCGCCTTATAATTCACCCCTCCACTTT
>TRBD1|16|-|TRBJ1-2|TRBV7-2
CASSPGGGTGIYGYTF
TGTGCCAGCAGCCCCGGGGGGGGGACAGGGATCTATGGCTACACCTTC
>TRBD1|14|once|TRBJ1-1|TRBV4-1
CASSPLDRGTEAFF
TGCGCCAGCAGCCCTTTGGACAGGGGTACTGAAGCTTTCTTT
>-|14|-|TRBJ2-5|TRBV7-9
CASSLARTVETQYF
TGTGCCAGCAGCTTAGCGCGTACAGTCGAGACCCAGTACTTC
>TRBD1|16|few|TRBJ1-6|TRBV5-6
CASSPGDSSYNSPLHF
TGTGCCAGCAGCCCGGGGGACAGCTCCTATAATTCACCCCTCCACTTT
>-|15|-|TRBJ2-5|TRBV19
CASSIGTRLKETQYF
TGTGCCAGTAGTATCGGGACTCGTCTTAAAGAGACCCAGTACTTC
>-|14|-|TRBJ1-3|TRBV5-6
CASSLAGAGNTIYF
TGTGCCAGCAGCTTGGCAGGGGCTGGAAACACCATATATTTT
>-|12|-|TRBJ1-6|TRBV12-3/TRBV12-4
CASSERGSPLHF
TGTGCCAGCAGTGAAAGGGGTTCACCCCTCCACTTT
>-|15|-|TRBJ1-2|TRBV27
CASSQGRRSNYGYTF
TGTGCCAGCAGTCAAGGTCGACGGAGTAACTATGGCTACACCTTC
>-|14|-|TRBJ2-3|TRBV5-1
CASSLRREEDTQYF
TGCGCCAGCAGCTTACGCCGGGAAGAAGATACGCAGTATTTT
>-|16|-|TRBJ1-6|TRBV7-2
CASSPYPGTLNSPLHF
TGTGCCAGCAGCCCATATCCCGGGACGCTCAATTCACCCCTCCACTTT
>-|13|-|TRBJ2-3|TRBV7-3
CASSPTGEGTQYF
TGTGCCAGCAGCCCCACAGGGGAGGGTACGCAGTATTTT
>-|14|-|TRBJ2-1|TRBV29-1
CSVVGGDSYNEQFF
TGCAGCGTTGTCGGCGGGGACTCCTACAATGAGCAGTTCTTC
>-|13|-|TRBJ2-2|TRBV6-5
CASSYSRGGELFF
TGTGCCAGCAGTTACTCACGTGGCGGGGAGCTGTTTTTT
>-|14|-|TRBJ1-1|TRBV3-1/TRBV3-2
CASSQVRGNTEAFF
TGTGCCAGCAGCCAAGTAAGGGGGAACACTGAAGCTTTCTTT
>-|15|-|TRBJ2-3|TRBV30
CAWGGESRATDTQYF
TGTGCCTGGGGGGGTGAGAGCAGGGCGACAGATACGCAGTATTTT
>-|15|-|TRBJ2-2|TRBV6-4
CASSSGHLNTGELFF
TGTGCCAGCAGTTCGGGACACCTGAACACCGGGGAGCTGTTTTTT
>-|11|-|TRBJ1-1|TRBV29-1
CSNRAGGEAFF
TGCAGCAACCGTGCGGGGGGTGAAGCTTTCTTT
>-|13|few|TRBJ1-1|TRBV25-1
CASSVQENTEAFF
TGTGCCAGCAGTGTACAGGAGAACACTGAAGCTTTCTTT
>TRBD2|17|once|TRBJ2-2|TRBV28
CASSLFAGGKNTGELFF
TGTGCCAGCAGTTTATTTGCGGGGGGAAAGAACACCGGGGAGCTGTTTTTT
>TRBD1|15|-|TRBJ1-3|TRBV28
CASMGSRGHGNTIYF
TGTGCCAGCATGGGATCGAGGGGGCACGGAAACACCATATATTTT
>-|14|-|TRBJ1-5|TRBV19
CASSIDRVEWPQHF
TGTGCCAGTAGTATAGATAGGGTGGAGTGGCCCCAGCATTTT
>-|15|-|TRBJ1-5|TRBV6-5
CASSPPGEVGSAQHF
TGTGCCAGCAGCCCCCCGGGGGAGGTGGGATCGGCCCAGCATTTT
>TRBD1|16|-|TRBJ1-1|TRBV30
CAWNTRNRGRSTEAFF
TGTGCCTGGAACACACGTAACAGGGGGCGAAGCACTGAAGCTTTCTTT
>-|12|-|TRBJ1-2|TRBV5-6
CASSQGLYGYTF
TGTGCCAGCAGCCAAGGGCTCTATGGCTACACCTTC
>-|12|-|TRBJ1-2|TRBV2
CASSGGQNGYTF
TGTGCCAGCAGCGGCGGACAGAATGGCTACACCTTC
>-|13|-|TRBJ1-2|TRBV6-5
CASSILGRHDYTF
TGTGCCAGCAGCATACTCGGACGGCACGACTACACCTTC
>-|14|-|TRBJ2-7|TRBV5-1
CASSLARLDERQYF
TGCGCCAGCAGCTTGGCCAGGCTGGATGAAAGGCAGTACTTC
>-|14|-|TRBJ1-2|TRBV6-2/TRBV6-3
CASSNPGVNYGYTF
TGTGCCAGCAGTAACCCCGGGGTAAACTATGGCTACACCTTC